This paragraph covers one T cell receptor (beta chain) sequence. Its specificity is not known. The method was immunoSEQ multiplex PCR; TCRdb's version includes in-frame clones alone and lacks a portion of them. The sample yields roughly 80,000 clones, 70% to 90% seen once. The sample belongs to a study of T cell clones after liver transplantation. Background on the study: Timepoints were pre-transplant, pre-withdrawal, and after withdrawal was completed or failed. General study results and limits: Conclusions were preliminary, with small, heterogeneous patient groups.

The CDR3 loop spans 16 amino acids. CDR1 is MGHRA, CDR2 YSYEKL, per germline. Trimming took 0 bases from V and 6 from J, leaving 15 bases between them. This sequence joins TRBV4-1 and TRBJ2-1; D is perhaps TRBD1 (6 bases). Sequenced here: CD4+ T cells from blood, sampled at the 22-month timepoint. This sequence originates from a human patient who received a liver transplant. The graft donor may account for some of the T cells. CDR3 loop: CASSQDEGELANEQFF. The CDR3 bases are TGCGCCAGCAGCCAAGACGAGGGGGAGTTAGCCAATGAGCAGTTCTTC.